These 25 T cell receptor beta chains were all obtained from the same sample, sequenced in a study of blood T cell repertoires in COVID-19. TCRdb's copy holds only in-frame clones and misses some; the assay was immunoSEQ multiplex PCR. The sample holds fewer than 90,000 clones, 87% seen once. Material for sequencing was peripheral blood. Source of these receptors: a male donor with acute or convalescent COVID-19.

The table lists this clone with a count of one. The chain recombines TRBV6-2 or TRBV6-3 with TRBJ2-3, with D possibly TRBD2 on 6 matching bases. The V gene's germline CDR1 is MNHEY and CDR2 SVGEGT. Trimming cost V 0 bases and J 12 bases, with 13 bases left between them. The CDR3 consists of 13 residues. CDR3 in DNA: TGTGCCAGCAGTTACTCGACTAGTCGGGGACAGTATTTT. The encoded protein is CASSYSTSRGQYF.

The chain carries TRBV29-1 and TRBJ1-4; 8 bases align to TRBD1. With 8 bases clipped from V and 7 bases from J, the junction kept 9 bases outside the gene matches. Germline V gene data show CDR1 as SQVTM and CDR2 as ANQGSEA. This CDR3 is built from 13 residues. The chain's CDR3 is CSIRTGGGEKLFF. In DNA form, the CDR3 reads TGCAGCATCCGTACAGGGGGAGGTGAAAAACTGTTTTTT.

V is TRBV6-5 and J is TRBJ1-2, with 10 bases that match TRBD1. Germline V gives CDR1 MNHEY, CDR2 SVGAGI. V was pared by 0 bases and J by 7 bases, with 5 bases of the junction left unmatched. The CDR3 length is 15 residues. The CDR3 nucleotides are TGTGCCAGCAGTTACTCGGACAGGGGGGGCCGTGGCTACACCTTC. It encodes CASSYSDRGGRGYTF.

The V and J genes are TRBV2 and TRBJ2-3; 10 positions match TRBD1. Germline V CDR1 and CDR2: SNHLY, FYNNEI. The V gene end was trimmed by 5 bases and the J gene end by 4 bases; junction bases not matched to a gene: 9. CDR3 length equals 16 residues. The CDR3 spells CASSSATGGAADTQYF. For the CDR3, the DNA is TGTGCCAGCAGTAGTGCGACAGGGGGCGCGGCAGATACGCAGTATTTT.

V is TRBV19 and J is TRBJ1-5, with 7 bases identical to TRBD1. The V segment lost 7 bases and the J segment 4 bases; nucleotides outside the gene matches: 4. Germline V gene lookup returns CDR1 LNHDA and CDR2 SQIVND (reference sequence). This CDR3 comprises 13 residues. In nucleotides, the CDR3 is TGTGCCAGTACCCGACAGGGAAATCAGCCCCAGCATTTT. Amino acids: CASTRQGNQPQHF.

The gene calls are TRBV10-1 and TRBJ1-4, with a weak D call TRBD1 (5 bases). Germline values: CDR1 WNHNN, CDR2 SYGVQD (reference sequence). The ends were cut back, 0 bases at V and 0 bases at J, with 8 bases in the middle. The length of the CDR3 is 16 residues. CDR3 sequence (DNA): TGCGCCAGCAGTGAGTCGTTAGGGGCAACTAATGAAAAACTGTTTTTT. Translating gives CASSESLGATNEKLFF.

The J gene is TRBJ2-5, the V gene TRBV9; D might be TRBD2 (5 bases). The CDR3 has 17 residues. Trimming shortened V by 2 bases and J by 5 bases, and 22 bases separated the two germline ends. Germline CDR1 reads SGDLS; CDR2 reads YYNGEE. CDR3 in DNA: TGTGCCAGCAGCGTGGGTGGAAGGCTAGCTTTCGGGGAGACCCAGTACTTC. It codes for CASSVGGRLAFGETQYF.

CDR3 sequence reads: CASSLAEGDGQYF. The CDR3 DNA reads as TGTGCCAGCAGCCTCGCCGAGGGGGACGGGCAGTATTTT. V and J are TRBV12-3 or TRBV12-4 and TRBJ2-3; tentative D call: TRBD1 (6 bases). This CDR3 contains 13 residues. V lost 6 bases to trimming and J lost 11 bases, with 18 bases between them.

V gene TRBV5-1 combines with J gene TRBJ2-1; TRBD2 matches 8 bases. CDR1 is SGHRS and CDR2 is YFSETQ in the germline V gene. The CDR3 contains 18 residues. V dropped 0 bases and J dropped 0; count of bases not matched to a gene: 8. The CDR3 loop is CASSLVYGGASSYNEQFF. Written as DNA, the CDR3 is TGCGCCAGCAGCTTGGTATACGGGGGGGCCAGCTCCTACAATGAGCAGTTCTTC.

This clone was detected only once. This chain connects TRBV24-1 to TRBJ2-3; possible D gene TRBD2, 6 bases. V dropped 9 bases and J dropped 2 bases, with 17 bases sitting between them. The length of the CDR3 is 15 residues. Germline loops: CDR1 KGHDR, CDR2 SFDVKD. The CDR3 nucleotides are TGTGCCACCTCGGAGGGACGACCCCTCACAGATACGCAGTATTTT. This codes for CATSEGRPLTDTQYF.

J is TRBJ2-3 and V is TRBV7-3, with D tentatively TRBD2 (5 bases). Per germline, CDR1 SGHTA and CDR2 FQGTGA. Deletions cut 5 bases from V and 9 bases from J, with 24 bases between. This CDR3 comprises 16 residues. The CDR3 sequence: CASSPSGGPGRGTQYF. DNA for the CDR3: TGTGCCAGCAGCCCCAGCGGCGGCCCGGGTCGTGGGACGCAGTATTTT.

This clone was detected once. The chain joins TRBV6-5 to TRBJ1-3; TRBD1 matches 8 bases. This CDR3 comprises 14 residues. J lost 3 bases, V lost 2 bases, and 0 bases had no gene match. From germline, CDR1 is MNHEY and CDR2 SVGAGI. Here the CDR3 DNA reads TGTGCCAGCAGTTACACAGGGGGTGGAAACACCATATATTTT. Translating it yields CASSYTGGGNTIYF.

The V gene is TRBV30, the J gene TRBJ2-2, with TRBD2 matching 9 bases. The CDR3 runs 15 residues. V was clipped by 1 base and J by 4 bases; unmatched bases: 4. Germline loops: CDR1 GTSNPN, CDR2 SVGIG (reference sequence). CDR3 nucleotides: TGTGCCTGGAGTGCGCTAGCGGGGCGCACCGGGGAGCTGTTTTTT. Protein sequence: CAWSALAGRTGELFF.

The V gene is TRBV19, the J gene TRBJ1-5, with D tentatively TRBD1 (5 bases). The V gene's germline CDR1 is LNHDA and CDR2 SQIVND (reference sequence). V lost 8 bases to trimming and J lost 13 bases, with 15 bases between them. The CDR3 has 11 residues. This chain's CDR3 is CASDWGGKQHF. The CDR3 DNA follows: TGTGCCAGTGACTGGGGGGGAAAACAGCATTTT. Variable domain in full (rest from reference TRBV19 and TRBJ1-5): DGGITQSPKYLFRKEGQNVTLSCEQNLNHDAMYWYRQDPGQGLRLIYYSQIVNDFQKGDIAEGYSVSREKKESFPLTVTSAQKNPTAFYLCASDWGGKQHFGDGTRLSIL.

A note on this clone: One end of the junction varies from germline; a read error may be responsible. The chain carries TRBV7-7 and TRBJ2-3; 10 bases are a match to TRBD1. This CDR3 is built from 16 residues. Looked up from germline, CDR1 is SSHAT and CDR2 is FNYEAQ (reference sequence). The CDR3 coding sequence is TGTGCTAGCAGCTTATTGGGGACAGGGGGCACAGATACGCAGTATTTT. Its translation: CASSLLGTGGTDTQYF.

The CDR3 region has the DNA TGTGCCAGCAGTTACTTCGGGACAGGGGGCTTAACTGAAGCTTTCTTT. The encoded protein is CASSYFGTGGLTEAFF. The chain combines TRBV6-5 with TRBJ1-1, with 12 bases lining up with TRBD1. Germline CDR1 and CDR2: MNHEY and SVGAGI. The J segment lost 5 bases and the V segment lost 1 base, leaving 5 bases of the junction unmatched. This CDR3 is built from 16 residues.

The chain uses TRBV6-5 and TRBJ1-1, with a possible D match to TRBD1 (6 bases). The CDR3 loop spans 15 amino acids. The V gene lost 6 bases and the J gene lost 1 base, with 15 bases spanning the gap. Germline V gene lookup returns CDR1 MNHEY and CDR2 SVGAGI. DNA for the CDR3: TGTGCCAGCAGGATTCAGGGGCAGGGGAACACTGAAGCTTTCTTT. Its protein product is CASRIQGQGNTEAFF.

This chain joins TRBV19 and TRBJ2-5; 7 nucleotides match TRBD1. Germline trimming cut 4 bases from V and 4 bases from J; bases unmatched to any gene: 9. CDR1 is LNHDA and CDR2 is SQIVND in the germline V gene (reference sequence). This CDR3 is 15 amino acids long. CDR3 sequence (DNA): TGTGCCAGTAGTACCACAGACAGGGTCGGAGAGACCCAGTACTTC. It yields the protein CASSTTDRVGETQYF. Variable domain in full (rest from reference TRBV19 and TRBJ2-5): DGGITQSPKYLFRKEGQNVTLSCEQNLNHDAMYWYRQDPGQGLRLIYYSQIVNDFQKGDIAEGYSVSREKKESFPLTVTSAQKNPTAFYLCASSTTDRVGETQYFGPGTRLLVL.

This chain uses TRBV5-6 with TRBJ2-1; 9 positions match TRBD1. Germline lookup yields CDR1 SGHDT and CDR2 YYEEEE. The trim removed 8 bases at V and 8 bases at J, leaving 23 bases unmatched. CDR3 length equals 18 residues. The CDR3 sequence: CASTQLRTTGQGWDEQFF. Here the CDR3 DNA reads TGTGCCAGTACCCAACTTCGGACAACGGGACAGGGTTGGGATGAGCAGTTCTTC.

The chain uses TRBV7-6 and TRBJ1-6; 9 positions match TRBD1. Germline CDR1 and CDR2: SGHVS and FNYEAQ. The CDR3 spans 18 residues. V was clipped by 4 bases and J by 7 bases; unmatched bases: 14. CDR3 loop: CASSSDRDRAFGNSPLHF. Written as DNA, the CDR3 is TGTGCCAGCAGCTCCGACAGGGACAGGGCGTTTGGGAATTCACCCCTCCACTTT.

The chain is built from TRBV4-2 and TRBJ2-1; 11 nucleotides match TRBD2. Germline CDR1 is LGHNA and CDR2 is YNFKEQ. The CDR3 is 16 residues long. J lost 8 bases, V lost 0 bases, and 6 bases had no gene match. Here the CDR3 reads CASSQDQLAGVDEQFF. The CDR3 coding sequence is TGTGCCAGCAGCCAAGATCAACTAGCGGGGGTCGATGAGCAGTTCTTC.

This clone was recorded a few times. The rearrangement links TRBV4-2 to TRBJ1-1; perhaps TRBD1 as D (6 bases). Germline values: CDR1 LGHNA, CDR2 YNFKEQ. With 4 bases removed from V and 6 bases from J, the gap between germline ends came to 12 bases. The CDR3 spans 13 residues. The CDR3 DNA sequence: TGTGCCAGCAGCCTTACAGGGAGCGCTGAAGCTTTCTTT. Translated: CASSLTGSAEAFF.

The chain links TRBV5-4 to TRBJ1-2; D is possibly TRBD1 (6 bases). Per the germline V gene, CDR1 is SGHNT and CDR2 is YYREEE (reference sequence). The CDR3 covers 18 residues. Trimming pared 4 bases from V and 4 bases from J, leaving 26 bases between. In DNA form, the CDR3 reads TGTGCCAGCAGCCCATGGGCAGGACAGACACCAACCAGCTATGGCTACACCTTC. Amino acid sequence: CASSPWAGQTPTSYGYTF.

The rearrangement joins TRBV6-1 to TRBJ2-1; TRBD2 aligns across 10 bases. The CDR3 has 15 residues. The J segment lost 15 bases and the V segment lost 3 bases, leaving 14 bases of the junction unmatched. Germline lookup yields CDR1 MNHNS and CDR2 SASEGT. DNA of the CDR3: TGTGCCAGCAGTGACAGTCTAGCGGGGGAACTAGGTATGTTCTTC. This translates into CASSDSLAGELGMFF.

V is TRBV19 and J is TRBJ2-4, with D possibly matching TRBD2 (6 bases). This CDR3 contains 16 residues. CDR1 LNHDA and CDR2 SQIVND come from the germline V gene (reference sequence). V was pared by 2 bases and J by 1 base, with 12 bases between. The CDR3 DNA reads TGTGCCAGTAGTATAACAGGCGGGGCGGCCAAAAACATTCAGTACTTC. This encodes CASSITGGAAKNIQYF. Together with reference TRBV19 and TRBJ2-4, the CDR3 gives the full variable domain: DGGITQSPKYLFRKEGQNVTLSCEQNLNHDAMYWYRQDPGQGLRLIYYSQIVNDFQKGDIAEGYSVSREKKESFPLTVTSAQKNPTAFYLCASSITGGAAKNIQYFGAGTRLSVL.